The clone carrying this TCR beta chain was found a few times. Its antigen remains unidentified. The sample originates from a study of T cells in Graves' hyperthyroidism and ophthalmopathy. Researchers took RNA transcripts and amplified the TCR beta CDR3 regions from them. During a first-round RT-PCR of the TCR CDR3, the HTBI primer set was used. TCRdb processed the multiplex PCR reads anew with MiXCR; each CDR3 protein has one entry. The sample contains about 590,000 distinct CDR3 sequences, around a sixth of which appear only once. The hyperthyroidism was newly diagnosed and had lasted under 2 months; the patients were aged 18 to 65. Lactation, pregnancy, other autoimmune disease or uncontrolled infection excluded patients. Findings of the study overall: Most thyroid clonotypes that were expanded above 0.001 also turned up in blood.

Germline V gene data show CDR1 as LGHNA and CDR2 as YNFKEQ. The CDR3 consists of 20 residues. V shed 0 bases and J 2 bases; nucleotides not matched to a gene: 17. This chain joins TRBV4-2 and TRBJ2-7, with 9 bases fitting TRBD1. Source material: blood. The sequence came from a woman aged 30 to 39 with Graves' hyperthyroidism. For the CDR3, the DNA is TGTGCCAGCAGCCAAGATCTCGCCCACCCCGGACAGGGGTCACCCTACGAGCAGTACTTC. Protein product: CASSQDLAHPGQGSPYEQYF.